One and the same sample provided the 13 T cell receptor beta chains below, sequenced in a study of blood T cell repertoires in COVID-19. Clones were read by immunoSEQ multiplex PCR, and TCRdb kept only the in-frame ones, dropping some. The sample includes tens of thousands of clones, 80% to 85% seen only once; the top ten take approximately 15%. Sequencing was done on a sample of peripheral blood. The receptors were gathered from a woman of 80 years or more with active or convalescent COVID-19.

V and J are TRBV11-2 and TRBJ2-7; TRBD2 matches 7 bases. Germline V CDR1 and CDR2: SGHAT, FQNNGV. The trim removed 5 bases at V and 4 bases at J, leaving 5 bases unmatched. The CDR3 is made up of 13 amino acids. CDR3 amino acids: CASSGFGGYEQYF. The DNA of the CDR3 is TGTGCCAGCAGCGGATTCGGGGGGTACGAGCAGTACTTC.

The V gene is TRBV19, the J gene TRBJ1-5; D gene unclear. Germline loops: CDR1 LNHDA, CDR2 SQIVND (reference sequence). Trimming pared 4 bases from V and 7 bases from J, leaving 11 bases between. The length of the CDR3 is 13 residues. In DNA form, the CDR3 reads TGTGCCAGTAGTAAAGGGAGGAACCAGCCCCAGCATTTT. It yields the protein CASSKGRNQPQHF. The variable domain in full, with the rest retrieved from reference TRBV19 and TRBJ1-5, is DGGITQSPKYLFRKEGQNVTLSCEQNLNHDAMYWYRQDPGQGLRLIYYSQIVNDFQKGDIAEGYSVSREKKESFPLTVTSAQKNPTAFYLCASSKGRNQPQHFGDGTRLSIL.

This clone was found once. The CDR3 nucleotides are TGCGCCAGCAGCAACTTCGGGACAGGGCGCACTGAAGCTTTCTTT. It translates to CASSNFGTGRTEAFF. The chain joins TRBV4-1 to TRBJ1-1; 9 nucleotides line up with TRBD1. With 5 bases clipped from V and 4 bases from J, the junction kept 8 bases outside the gene matches. CDR3 length: 15 residues. Germline V lookup: CDR1 MGHRA, CDR2 YSYEKL.

In its sample, this clone was seen a few times. The rearrangement links TRBV19 to TRBJ2-2; 11 bases fit TRBD2. The CDR3 runs to 16 residues. The ends lost 8 bases at V and 2 bases at J; junction bases unmatched: 7. Germline CDR1 is LNHDA and CDR2 is SQIVND (reference sequence). Written as DNA, the CDR3 is TGTGCCAGTGGACGCGGGACTAGCGGCAACACCGGGGAGCTGTTTTTT. Translated: CASGRGTSGNTGELFF.

The gene calls are TRBV19 and TRBJ2-1; tentatively, D is TRBD1 (6 bases). V was clipped by 8 bases and J by 5 bases, with 25 bases between them. CDR1 and CDR2 from the germline V gene are LNHDA and SQIVND (reference sequence). This CDR3 is 17 amino acids long. CDR3 coding DNA: TGTGCCAGTTCAAGCCGCGGACAGACCTCCAGGGACAATGAGCAGTTCTTC. This gives the protein CASSSRGQTSRDNEQFF.

This chain connects TRBV10-3 to TRBJ1-2; the D gene is possibly TRBD1 (5 bases). The CDR3 consists of 13 residues. The V gene's germline CDR1 is ENHRY and CDR2 SYGVKD. Between the trimmed V and J ends, which lost 3 bases and 7 bases, there was a span of 12 bases. In DNA, the CDR3 is TGTGCCATCAGTGATGGGACTAAGGGTGGCTACACCTTC. It yields the protein CAISDGTKGGYTF.

The CDR3 DNA reads TGTGCCGGCGGACAGGGGTCGGGCAGGAGCAATCAGCCCCAGCATTTT. Translating gives CAGGQGSGRSNQPQHF. V usage is TRBV19 and J usage is TRBJ1-5; TRBD1 aligns across 9 bases. After removal of 11 bases from V and 1 base from J, the junction contained 12 bases not matched to a gene. The germline V gene encodes CDR1 LNHDA and CDR2 SQIVND (reference sequence). This CDR3 spans 16 amino acids.

The chain links TRBV5-5 to TRBJ1-4; tentative D call: TRBD1 (6 bases). Trimming stripped 4 bases from V and 10 bases from J, with 11 bases between. CDR3 length equals 12 residues. Looked up from germline, CDR1 is SGHKS and CDR2 is YYEKEE (reference sequence). CDR3 region: CASSTQGGKLFF. DNA of the CDR3: TGTGCCAGCAGCACACAGGGCGGAAAACTGTTTTTT.

The chain links TRBV5-6 to TRBJ1-2; perhaps TRBD1 as D (6 bases). The ends were cut back, 2 bases at V and 7 bases at J, with 12 bases in the middle. CDR1 and CDR2 (germline): SGHDT, YYEEEE. The CDR3 sequence is 13 residues long. CDR3: CASSFGAGVGYTF. CDR3 coding DNA: TGTGCCAGCAGCTTTGGGGCAGGGGTTGGCTACACCTTC.

This chain connects TRBV10-3 to TRBJ2-7, with TRBD1 matching 8 bases. Trimming cost V 4 bases and J 2 bases; bases outside gene matches: 10. Germline CDR1 ENHRY, CDR2 SYGVKD. CDR3 length: 16 residues. The CDR3 DNA reads as TGTGCCATCAGTGCCTCGGACAGGGTGAAAGCCTACGAGCAGTACTTC. It translates to CAISASDRVKAYEQYF.

This chain joins TRBV25-1 and TRBJ1-4, with D possibly being TRBD1 (6 bases). V lost 4 bases to trimming and J lost 2 bases, with 8 bases between them. CDR1 and CDR2 from the germline V gene are MGHDK and SYGVNS. CDR3 length: 14 residues. The CDR3 DNA is TGTGCCAGCAGTGTAACAGGGACTAATGAAAAACTGTTTTTT. Amino acids: CASSVTGTNEKLFF.

This clone has a handful of counts. The rearrangement links TRBV29-1 to TRBJ2-1, with 10 bases fitting TRBD2. J was trimmed by 7 bases and V by 4 bases; bases with no gene match: 7. Looked up from germline, CDR1 is SQVTM and CDR2 is ANQGSEA. This CDR3 is 14 amino acids long. CDR3 bases: TGCAGCGTTGTACGGCTAGCGGGAGTAAATGAGCAGTTCTTC. Its translation: CSVVRLAGVNEQFF.

The rearrangement links TRBV27 to TRBJ2-1; D not resolved. Germline assignment: CDR1 MNHEY and CDR2 SMNVEV (reference sequence). The CDR3 runs to 15 residues. Trimming took 3 bases from V and 9 from J, leaving 18 bases between them. CDR3 loop: CASSFPGLGVGEQFF. In DNA, the CDR3 is TGTGCCAGCAGTTTCCCGGGTTTAGGTGTAGGTGAGCAGTTCTTC.